These 21 T cell receptor beta chains were sequenced from one sample in a study of cytomegalovirus exposure and HLA in healthy donors. Use of 60 Vbeta and 13 Jbeta primers characterized the PCR. Repertoires were generated with immunoSEQ multiplex PCR, while TCRdb's copy carries only in-frame clones and drops some. The profile shows 200,000 to 250,000 clones, 75% to 85% of them singletons. Sequenced sample: PBMCs. The source of these receptors is a middle-aged woman in good health and CMV-seronegative.

Here the CDR3 DNA reads TGTGCCAGCAGCCAAGCAGGGGGGCGACTCTACGAGCAGTACTTC. Encoded protein: CASSQAGGRLYEQYF. The chain links TRBV6-5 to TRBJ2-7, with D perhaps matching TRBD1 (7 bases). Between the trimmed V and J ends, which lost 6 bases and 3 bases, there was a span of 18 bases. The CDR3 is 15 residues long. Germline CDR1 and CDR2: MNHEY and SVGAGI.

The chain links TRBV6-5 to TRBJ2-7, with D perhaps matching TRBD1 (5 bases). Trimming shortened V by 6 bases and J by 4 bases, and 10 bases separated the two germline ends. Germline CDR1 reads MNHEY; CDR2 reads SVGAGI. The length of the CDR3 is 12 residues. As DNA, the CDR3 is TGTGCCAGCAGCCCAGGGCGGTACGAGCAGTACTTC. Translation gives CASSPGRYEQYF.

V and J are TRBV7-2 and TRBJ2-5; 9 bases map to TRBD1. The V segment lost 5 bases and the J segment 5 bases; nucleotides outside the gene matches: 9. The CDR3 length is 15 residues. Looked up from germline, CDR1 is SGHTA and CDR2 is FQGNSA. This CDR3 reads CASSPEETGGETQYF. The CDR3 DNA is TGTGCCAGCAGCCCGGAGGAGACAGGGGGGGAGACCCAGTACTTC.

The chain links TRBV28 to TRBJ2-7; D gene unclear. Germline CDR1 MDHEN, CDR2 SYDVKM. V lost 3 bases, J lost 3 bases, and 12 bases lay in between. This CDR3 is 14 amino acids long. This CDR3 reads CASSFFDGGYEQYF. For the CDR3, the DNA is TGTGCCAGCAGTTTTTTTGACGGCGGCTACGAGCAGTACTTC. Full variable domain (outside the CDR3, taken from reference TRBV28 and TRBJ2-7): DVKVTQSSRYLVKRTGEKVFLECVQDMDHENMFWYRQDPGLGLRLIYFSYDVKMKEKGDIPEGYSVSREKKERFSLILESASTNQTSMYLCASSFFDGGYEQYFGPGTRLTVT.

CDR3 bases: TGTGCCAGCAGTTCCGTCGACAGCCTCTATGGCTACACCTTC. Its protein product is CASSSVDSLYGYTF. The chain has TRBV27 and TRBJ1-2; the D gene is possibly TRBD1 (5 bases). The CDR3 loop spans 14 amino acids. Germline V gene sequence: CDR1 MNHEY, CDR2 SMNVEV (reference sequence). Trimming removed 4 bases from V and 4 bases from J, with 13 bases in between.

This clone was recorded a few times. This chain joins TRBV29-1 and TRBJ1-1; possibly TRBD1 for D (5 bases). Germline loops: CDR1 SQVTM, CDR2 ANQGSEA. Trimming cost V 7 bases and J 4 bases, with 16 bases left between them. The CDR3 sequence is 13 residues long. The CDR3 loop is CSAGPSGFTEAFF. The CDR3 nucleotides are TGCAGCGCCGGACCCTCAGGGTTCACTGAAGCTTTCTTT.

The rearrangement uses TRBV19 and TRBJ2-3, with D maybe TRBD1 (5 bases). Germline lookup yields CDR1 LNHDA and CDR2 SQIVND (reference sequence). This CDR3 comprises 11 residues. The V end was cut by 9 bases, the J end by 2 bases, with 6 bases between. The CDR3 DNA follows: TGTGCCAGGGACAACACAGATACGCAGTATTTT. This encodes CARDNTDTQYF.

The chain is built from TRBV6-1 and TRBJ1-2, with a tentative D call TRBD1 (5 bases). Germline assignment: CDR1 MNHNS and CDR2 SASEGT. Trimming took off 6 bases at V and 2 bases at J, with 16 bases between the two ends. This CDR3 has 15 residues. Here the CDR3 reads CASSHSGTGNYGYTF. CDR3 DNA sequence: TGTGCCAGCAGCCATAGCGGCACAGGAAACTATGGCTACACCTTC.

This clone has a single count. The chain has TRBV5-1 and TRBJ1-1; no clear D gene. CDR3 length: 13 residues. V lost 2 bases to trimming and J lost 0 bases, with 5 bases between them. Germline lookup yields CDR1 SGHRS and CDR2 YFSETQ. As DNA, the CDR3 is TGCGCCAGCAGCTTAGAGTTGAACACTGAAGCTTTCTTT. It encodes CASSLELNTEAFF.

The chain carries TRBV28 and TRBJ1-1; no clear D. Germline-derived CDR1 and CDR2 are MDHEN and SYDVKM. Between the trimmed V and J ends, which lost 6 bases and 3 bases, there was a span of 11 bases. The CDR3 extends over 13 amino acids. The CDR3 coding sequence is TGTGCCAGCAGCCCCGCACGGGACACTGAAGCTTTCTTT. Its translation: CASSPARDTEAFF. Full variable domain (missing parts from reference TRBV28 and TRBJ1-1): DVKVTQSSRYLVKRTGEKVFLECVQDMDHENMFWYRQDPGLGLRLIYFSYDVKMKEKGDIPEGYSVSREKKERFSLILESASTNQTSMYLCASSPARDTEAFFGQGTRLTVV.

The chain combines TRBV6-1 with TRBJ2-7; 9 bases are a match to TRBD1. Per germline, CDR1 MNHNS and CDR2 SASEGT. V was clipped by 7 bases and J by 2 bases; unmatched bases: 6. The CDR3 totals 14 residues. The CDR3 DNA reads as TGTGCCAGCAATACCGGGACAGGGCCCTACGAGCAGTACTTC. Translated: CASNTGTGPYEQYF.

This clone came up a few times. The genes are TRBV6-5 and TRBJ1-5; D gene uncertain. This CDR3 region has 8 residues. The V end was cut by 6 bases, the J end by 16 bases, with 7 bases between. The V gene's germline CDR1 is MNHEY and CDR2 SVGAGI. CDR3 residues: CASRTVHF. Written as DNA, the CDR3 is TGTGCCAGCAGGACTGTCCATTTT.

The CDR3: CASSLAGLTTTYEQYF. The CDR3 DNA reads TGCGCCAGCAGCTTGGCGGGACTAACGACCACCTACGAGCAGTACTTC. V usage is TRBV5-1 and J usage is TRBJ2-7; the match to TRBD2 covers 7 bases. CDR3 length: 16 amino acids. CDR1 is SGHRS and CDR2 is YFSETQ in the germline V gene. The V segment lost 0 bases and the J segment 2 bases; nucleotides outside the gene matches: 8.

The gene calls are TRBV6-5 and TRBJ1-1; D gene ambiguous. This CDR3 contains 13 residues. The V gene lost 6 bases and the J gene lost 6 bases, with 14 bases spanning the gap. Germline V gene sequence: CDR1 MNHEY, CDR2 SVGAGI. The CDR3 DNA is TGTGCCAGCAGCCTTAACCCGGTCTCTGAAGCTTTCTTT. Its translation is CASSLNPVSEAFF.

V is TRBV6-6 and J is TRBJ2-1; 7 bases agree with TRBD1. V shed 10 bases and J 5 bases; nucleotides not matched to a gene: 11. The CDR3 covers 14 residues. Germline CDR1 reads MNHNY; CDR2 reads SVGAGI (reference sequence). CDR3 residues: CATQGVFANNEQFF. CDR3 DNA: TGTGCCACCCAGGGGGTCTTCGCTAACAATGAGCAGTTCTTC.

In its sample, this clone was seen a few times. This chain joins TRBV4-2 and TRBJ2-1; 8 positions agree with TRBD2. Germline V gives CDR1 LGHNA, CDR2 YNFKEQ. V lost 3 bases to trimming and J lost 4 bases; unmatched junction nucleotides: 11. This CDR3 comprises 17 residues. The CDR3 loop reads CASSHLLAVRGYNEQFF. The CDR3 DNA reads TGTGCCAGCAGCCACTTACTAGCGGTTCGGGGATACAATGAGCAGTTCTTC.

In its sample, this clone was seen once. The chain joins TRBV6-4 to TRBJ2-1; D is ambiguous. This CDR3 comprises 14 residues. Germline CDR1 is MRHNA and CDR2 is SNTAGT. With 7 bases removed from V and 0 bases from J, the gap between germline ends came to 10 bases. CDR3 in DNA: TGTGCCAGCACTAGTAAAGACTCCTACAATGAGCAGTTCTTC. This encodes CASTSKDSYNEQFF.

A few counts support this clone. This sequence joins TRBV7-9 and TRBJ2-7, with 8 bases identical to TRBD2. The CDR3 contains 14 residues. The V segment lost 9 bases and the J segment 6 bases; nucleotides outside the gene matches: 13. The germline gives CDR1 SEHNR, CDR2 FQNEAQ (reference sequence). Here the CDR3 reads CASSGGGIGVEQYF. For the CDR3, the DNA is TGTGCCAGTTCGGGAGGGGGGATTGGGGTCGAGCAGTACTTC.

The chain has TRBV5-5 and TRBJ1-5; D not certain. The CDR3 is 15 amino acids. V lost 4 bases to trimming and J lost 0 bases, with 11 bases between them. Germline CDR1 is SGHKS and CDR2 is YYEKEE (reference sequence). CDR3 sequence reads: CASSLRLYSNQPQHF. Written as DNA, the CDR3 is TGTGCCAGCAGCCTAAGACTTTATAGCAATCAGCCCCAGCATTTT.

The CDR3 DNA is TGTGCCAGCAGTTTAGGCCCGGGACAGGGACTCGAGCAGTACTTC. Its translation is CASSLGPGQGLEQYF. The gene calls are TRBV28 and TRBJ2-7; 9 positions agree with TRBD1. The V and J ends lost 2 bases and 6 bases, in that order; junction bases with no gene match: 8. The germline V gene has CDR1 MDHEN and CDR2 SYDVKM. The length of the CDR3 is 15 residues. Full variable domain (remainder filled in from reference TRBV28 and TRBJ2-7): DVKVTQSSRYLVKRTGEKVFLECVQDMDHENMFWYRQDPGLGLRLIYFSYDVKMKEKGDIPEGYSVSREKKERFSLILESASTNQTSMYLCASSLGPGQGLEQYFGPGTRLTVT.

The chain uses TRBV5-1 and TRBJ2-1; 10 bases align to TRBD2. Per germline, CDR1 SGHRS and CDR2 YFSETQ. CDR3 length: 15 amino acids. Trimming cost V 4 bases and J 5 bases; bases outside gene matches: 6. This CDR3 is CASSRLAGDNNEQFF. The CDR3 DNA reads TGCGCCAGCAGCCGGCTAGCGGGAGATAACAATGAGCAGTTCTTC.